There are a few counts of the clone carrying this T cell receptor beta chain. The target antigen is unknown. All of the isolated RNA was reverse transcribed, so expressed TCRB transcripts were sequenced. This table comes from immunoSEQ multiplex PCR, and its TCRdb copy is limited to in-frame clones, with some not included. The sample contains under 250,000 clones, around an eighth of which appear only once. This entry belongs to a study of beta chain features in type 1 diabetes. V lost 2 bases to trimming and J lost 4 bases, with 15 bases between them. This CDR3 spans 15 amino acids. From germline, CDR1 is SGHAT and CDR2 FQNNGV. Study-wide points: In every one of the four CD4+ subsets, TCRB CDR3s were moderately but significantly shorter in Type 1 diabetes patients.

The authors sorted CD4+ naive, central memory, regulatory and stem cell-like memory cells via CD45RO/CCR7/CD25/CD127/CD95/CD27. The source of this sequence is a woman in her thirties or forties in good health. The chain uses TRBV11-2 and TRBJ2-7; no clear D. The sample comprised naive CD4+ T cells from blood. For the CDR3, the DNA is TGTGCCAGCAGCTTATCTATTCGGGTGCCATACGAGCAGTACTTC. This gives the protein CASSLSIRVPYEQYF.